What follows are 13 T cell receptor beta chains derived from one specimen sequenced in a study of T-cell memory formation after mild COVID-19. TCRdb reanalysed the 5' RACE reads using MiXCR and keeps one entry per CDR3 protein. The table includes about 400,000 distinct CDR3 sequences, about an eighth detected once. Sequencing was done on a sample of PBMCs or a T cell subset sorted from them (not recorded which). These TCRs come from a young man who had mild COVID-19 (a few samples of this study predate the infection). Cell type and time point are not known.

The V and J genes are TRBV6-2 or TRBV6-3 and TRBJ2-5; D remains ambiguous. Trimming took off 2 bases at V and 9 bases at J, with 13 bases between the two ends. Germline V gene lookup returns CDR1 MNHEY and CDR2 SVGEGT. The CDR3 is 13 amino acids. The CDR3, as DNA: TGTGCCAGCAGTTACGCCACCGATTCGGCCCAGTACTTC. This encodes CASSYATDSAQYF.

This clonotype has just a few counts. The chain has TRBV6-5 and TRBJ1-2, with 9 bases lining up with TRBD1. CDR1 is MNHEY and CDR2 is SVGAGI in the germline V gene. V dropped 7 bases and J dropped 3; count of bases not matched to a gene: 6. The CDR3 loop spans 14 amino acids. As DNA, the CDR3 is TGTGCCAGCACCGGGGGACAGGGCTACTATGGCTACACCTTC. Amino acid sequence: CASTGGQGYYGYTF.

This clonotype was seen only a few times. This chain uses TRBV7-2 with TRBJ2-3; TRBD2 aligns across 8 bases. The CDR3 runs to 14 residues. J lost 5 bases, V lost 4 bases, and 5 bases had no gene match. Germline CDR1 reads SGHTA; CDR2 reads FQGNSA. CDR3 coding DNA: TGTGCCAGCAGCTCCGGACTAGCAAGAGATACGCAGTATTTT. It translates to CASSSGLARDTQYF.

The chain joins TRBV27 to TRBJ1-2, with D perhaps TRBD1 (5 bases). Trimming shortened V by 2 bases and J by 8 bases, and 18 bases separated the two germline ends. The CDR3 has 15 amino acids. CDR1 is MNHEY, CDR2 SMNVEV, per germline (reference sequence). CDR3 protein: CASSLRTTDAGGYTF. Written as DNA, the CDR3 is TGTGCCAGCAGTTTACGTACGACGGACGCAGGGGGCTACACCTTC.

In its sample, this clonotype was seen a few times. The chain uses TRBV6-5 and TRBJ1-6; D call uncertain. The V end lost 6 bases, the J end lost 0 bases, and 18 bases lay between the germline ends. The CDR3 has 18 amino acids. Germline V gene data show CDR1 as MNHEY and CDR2 as SVGAGI. The CDR3 spells CASSPRGPMSSYNSPLHF. CDR3 DNA sequence: TGTGCCAGCAGCCCCAGAGGACCGATGAGCTCCTATAATTCACCCCTCCACTTT.

The J gene is TRBJ2-1, the V gene TRBV3-1; no definite D call. V lost 1 base and J lost 7, with 5 bases in between. The CDR3 covers 12 residues. Germline CDR1 LGHDT, CDR2 YNNKEL (reference sequence). The CDR3 nucleotides are TGTGCCAGCAGCCAAGTGCAGAATGAGCAGTTCTTC. It translates to CASSQVQNEQFF.

This clonotype was recorded a few times. The chain links TRBV7-8 to TRBJ1-1, with D unclear. The CDR3 is 12 residues long. Trimming left V 5 bases short and J 4 bases short, with 8 bases between. Germline CDR1 SGHVS, CDR2 FQNEAQ. The CDR3 DNA sequence: TGTGCCAGCAGCCCCAGCGTCACTGAAGCTTTCTTT. Residues: CASSPSVTEAFF.

This clonotype was found a few times. The chain couples TRBV7-9 to TRBJ2-1; 10 bases align to TRBD2. V lost 5 bases to trimming and J lost 5 bases; unmatched junction nucleotides: 6. The V gene's germline CDR1 is SEHNR and CDR2 FQNEAQ (reference sequence). The CDR3 is made up of 15 amino acids. The CDR3 loop is CASSPWLAGDNEQFF. Here the CDR3 DNA reads TGTGCCAGCAGCCCGTGGCTAGCGGGGGACAATGAGCAGTTCTTC.

The chain joins TRBV9 to TRBJ2-2; TRBD2 might be the D (6 bases). There are 15 residues in the CDR3. From germline, CDR1 is SGDLS and CDR2 YYNGEE. V was clipped by 1 base and J by 1 base, with 8 bases between them. The CDR3 sequence: CASSVTSLNTGELFF. The DNA for the CDR3 is TGTGCCAGCAGCGTAACTAGCTTGAACACCGGGGAGCTGTTTTTT.

This clonotype came up a few times. The chain joins TRBV2 to TRBJ2-5; D may be TRBD1 (6 bases). Germline-derived CDR1 and CDR2 are SNHLY and FYNNEI. Trimming removed 6 bases from V and 4 bases from J, with 12 bases in between. The CDR3 has 13 amino acids. DNA for the CDR3: TGTGCCAGCAGCGTGGGACACGGAGAGACCCAGTACTTC. It encodes CASSVGHGETQYF.

This clonotype showed up just a few times. This chain joins TRBV6-2 or TRBV6-3 and TRBJ1-5; a possible D gene is TRBD1 (5 bases). V lost 3 bases and J lost 4, with 16 bases in between. Germline V gives CDR1 MNHEY, CDR2 SVGEGT. This CDR3 spans 16 amino acids. The CDR3, as DNA: TGTGCCAGCAGTTATACCAGGGTTTCTGGGAATCAGCCCCAGCATTTT. Protein: CASSYTRVSGNQPQHF.

This chain connects TRBV7-2 to TRBJ2-5; TRBD2 agrees at 7 bases. V was pared by 3 bases and J by 7 bases, with 5 bases of the junction left unmatched. The CDR3 totals 13 residues. Germline V gene data show CDR1 as SGHTA and CDR2 as FQGNSA. The DNA for the CDR3 is TGTGCCAGCAGCTTCCGGGGGGAAGGGACCCAGTACTTC. Its translation: CASSFRGEGTQYF.

This clonotype was counted a few times. The V gene is TRBV20-1, the J gene TRBJ1-6; D ambiguous. Germline V gene sequence: CDR1 DFQATT, CDR2 SNEGSKA (reference sequence). Deletions cut 6 bases from V and 4 bases from J, with 13 bases between. This CDR3 contains 14 residues. The CDR3 is CSAKDTEYNSPLHF. The CDR3 nucleotides read TGCAGTGCCAAAGACACGGAGTATAATTCACCCCTCCACTTT.